This TCR beta chain is from a study of blood T cell repertoires in COVID-19. Using immunoSEQ multiplex PCR, the repertoire was profiled, and TCRdb retains in-frame clones only, with some absent. The sample lists a few hundred thousand clones; nearly 90% were seen once. The CDR3 is made up of 14 amino acids. Losses at the gene ends were 5 bases for V and 5 bases for J; bases not matched to a gene: 7. CDR1 and CDR2 from the germline V gene are SGHAT and FQNNGV. The source of this sequence is a woman in her sixties with COVID-19, enrolled during active disease. V is TRBV11-2 and J is TRBJ1-1; TRBD1 aligns across 8 bases. Sequenced input: peripheral blood. Here the CDR3 DNA reads TGTGCCAGCAGCCCGCCCAGGGGGCAGACTGAAGCTTTCTTT. As protein: CASSPPRGQTEAFF.